This TCR beta chain was documented in a study of cytomegalovirus exposure and HLA in healthy donors. Across the study: Unique TCR beta sequences numbering approximately 120 million came from around 180 million T cells in an earlier analysis. The study, taken as a whole, reports: TCR beta V- and J-gene trimming was later associated with a missense DCLRE1C variant.

Notes on this clone: Its antigen is still unknown.

CDR3 size: 11 residues. V shed 6 bases and J shed 8 bases, with 7 bases lying between them. Germline lookup yields CDR1 MNHEY and CDR2 SVGAGI. Researchers ran the PCR with 60 Vbeta and 13 Jbeta primers. The repertoire was sequenced with immunoSEQ multiplex PCR; TCRdb's copy has only in-frame clones and lacks some. The sample contains approximately 130,000 clones, under 75% of which appear only once. The sequence derives from a woman between 35 and 50 years old in good health and CMV-seronegative. The rearrangement links TRBV6-5 to TRBJ2-2, with D unclear. Sequenced input: PBMCs. For the CDR3, the DNA is TGTGCCAGCAGCTTTAGAGGGGAGCTGTTTTTT. It encodes CASSFRGELFF.